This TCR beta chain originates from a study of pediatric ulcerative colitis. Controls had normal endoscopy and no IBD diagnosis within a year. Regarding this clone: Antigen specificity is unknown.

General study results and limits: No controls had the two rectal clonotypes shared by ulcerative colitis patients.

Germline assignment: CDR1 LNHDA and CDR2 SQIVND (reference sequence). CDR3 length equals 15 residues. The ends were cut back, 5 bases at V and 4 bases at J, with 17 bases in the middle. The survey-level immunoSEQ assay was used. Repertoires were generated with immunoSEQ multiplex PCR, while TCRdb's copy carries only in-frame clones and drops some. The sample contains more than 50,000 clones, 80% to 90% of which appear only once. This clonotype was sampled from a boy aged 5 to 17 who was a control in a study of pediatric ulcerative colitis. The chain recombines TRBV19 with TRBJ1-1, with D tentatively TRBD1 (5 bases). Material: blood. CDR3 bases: TGTGCCAGTAGTCCCCGACAGACGGTAGGCACTGAAGCTTTCTTT. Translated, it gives CASSPRQTVGTEAFF.